One sample yielded the 9 T cell receptor beta chains listed below, sequenced in a study of blood T cell repertoires in COVID-19. Repertoires were generated with immunoSEQ multiplex PCR, while TCRdb's copy carries only in-frame clones and drops some. The sample shows approximately 110,000 clones, 86% of them seen only once. Sequenced: peripheral blood. Source of these receptors: a middle-aged man with acute or convalescent COVID-19.

This clone appeared a few times. V is TRBV3-1 (or the pseudogene TRBV3-2) and J is TRBJ2-1, with 10 nucleotides matching TRBD2. The CDR3 totals 15 residues. V shed 4 bases and J 7 bases; nucleotides not matched to a gene: 7. Germline-derived CDR1 and CDR2 are LGHDT and YNNKEL (reference sequence). CDR3 coding DNA: TGTGCCAGCAGCCGCCTAGCGGGAGAATGGAATGAGCAGTTCTTC. Protein sequence: CASSRLAGEWNEQFF.

This sequence joins TRBV27 and TRBJ1-1; D is possibly TRBD1 (6 bases). The CDR3 totals 17 residues. Germline assignment: CDR1 MNHEY and CDR2 SMNVEV (reference sequence). Trimming shortened V by 4 bases and J by 1 base, and 19 bases separated the two germline ends. The CDR3 DNA sequence: TGTGCCAGCAGTTCCAGATACACAGGACAGACGAACACTGAAGCTTTCTTT. It specifies CASSSRYTGQTNTEAFF.

The rearrangement joins TRBV11-2 to TRBJ1-2, with D unresolved. Germline V gene lookup returns CDR1 SGHAT and CDR2 FQNNGV. The V and J ends lost 0 bases and 2 bases respectively, with 10 bases between them. This CDR3 has 15 amino acids. CDR3 amino acids: CASSLDSAVNYGYTF. The DNA of the CDR3 is TGTGCCAGCAGCTTAGATTCTGCAGTCAACTATGGCTACACCTTC. Looking up the rest from reference TRBV11-2 and TRBJ1-2 gives the full variable domain: EAGVAQSPRYKIIEKRQSVAFWCNPISGHATLYWYQQILGQGPKLLIQFQNNGVVDDSQLPKDRFSAERLKGVDSTLKIQPAKLEDSAVYLCASSLDSAVNYGYTFGSGTRLTVV.

J is TRBJ2-5 and V is TRBV24-1; 7 bases agree with TRBD1. The CDR3 has 15 amino acids. J was trimmed by 5 bases and V by 3 bases; bases with no gene match: 8. Germline CDR1 reads KGHDR; CDR2 reads SFDVKD. CDR3 nucleotide sequence: TGTGCCACCAGTGATCCTACAGGGGTACAGGAGACCCAGTACTTC. Residues: CATSDPTGVQETQYF.

In DNA, the CDR3 is TGTGCCAGCAGCTTGTACAGGGCAGATACGCAGTATTTT. This codes for CASSLYRADTQYF. The chain links TRBV11-2 to TRBJ2-3; possible D gene TRBD1, 6 bases. The germline CDR1 and CDR2 sequences are SGHAT and FQNNGV. The CDR3 is made up of 13 amino acids. Trimming pared 3 bases from V and 4 bases from J, leaving 8 bases between.

The DNA for the CDR3 is TGCGCCAGCAGCTTGGTCCAGGGGGCTTTGGGTGAAGCTTTCTTT. Protein product: CASSLVQGALGEAFF. This chain joins TRBV5-1 and TRBJ1-1; 8 positions agree with TRBD1. Trimming removed 0 bases from V and 7 bases from J; junction bases left unmatched: 8. The CDR3 extends over 15 amino acids. The V gene's germline CDR1 is SGHRS and CDR2 YFSETQ.

The chain is built from TRBV19 and TRBJ2-5; D gene ambiguous. The CDR3 runs to 15 residues. Germline-derived CDR1 and CDR2 are LNHDA and SQIVND (reference sequence). The V gene lost 0 bases and the J gene lost 7 bases, with 15 bases spanning the gap. The CDR3 nucleotides are TGTGCCAGTAGTATAGATACGAGCCGGTCTGGGACCCAGTACTTC. Translation gives CASSIDTSRSGTQYF.

This rearrangement joins TRBV4-1 to TRBJ1-4; weak D call: TRBD1 (6 bases). The CDR3 extends over 16 amino acids. V gave up 0 bases and J gave up 8 bases, with 16 bases separating them. Germline-derived CDR1 and CDR2 are MGHRA and YSYEKL. CDR3 sequence (DNA): TGCGCCAGCAGCCAAGATAGGGGCTTGGGGGCAGAAAAACTGTTTTTT. Encoded protein: CASSQDRGLGAEKLFF.

The chain uses TRBV6-5 and TRBJ1-2; D is possibly TRBD1 (6 bases). V was pared by 6 bases and J by 7 bases, with 18 bases between. CDR3 length: 14 amino acids. CDR1 is MNHEY, CDR2 SVGAGI, per germline. This CDR3 reads CASRDTGRVGGYTF. The CDR3 DNA sequence: TGTGCCAGCAGAGATACAGGGCGGGTCGGTGGCTACACCTTC.